Listed below are T cell receptor beta chains from one sample, sequenced in a study of CD8+ T cells in alopecia areata. Measured with immunoSEQ multiplex PCR; TCRdb has only the in-frame clones, and not every one. The sample lists 70,000 to 95,000 clones, 51% occurring once. Sequencing used NKG2D-high CD8+ T cells sorted from blood. The receptors were sampled from a human donor with alopecia areata. The CDR3 runs from the conserved cysteine through the conserved F or W. The order of the fields is V gene, D gene, CDR3 length, J gene, clone size, CDR3 protein, CDR3 DNA. A D gene is named only where the DNA matches it firmly. Clone sizes are given selectively: once, few, many, or a class where the clone is expanded.

TRBV28	-	13	TRBJ2-7	-	CASSPRTAYEQYF	TGTGCCAGCAGTCCGAGGACTGCCTACGAGCAGTACTTC
TRBV21-1	-	15	TRBJ2-7	-	CASSPRGTRSYEQYF	TGTGCCAGCAGCCCCCGTGGGACAAGGTCCTACGAGCAGTACTTC
TRBV29-1	TRBD2	13	TRBJ2-7	few	CSVNAGDSYEQYF	TGCAGCGTCAACGCGGGGGACTCCTACGAGCAGTACTTC
TRBV27	TRBD2	15	TRBJ2-3	-	CASSLIAGGWDTQYF	TGTGCCAGCAGTTTGATAGCGGGGGGGTGGGATACGCAGTATTTT
TRBV4-3	-	14	TRBJ2-7	few	CASSPRGQFYEQYF	TGCGCCAGCAGCCCCCGGGGGCAGTTCTACGAGCAGTACTTC
TRBV29-1	-	12	TRBJ1-5	-	CSVGDMGQPQHF	TGCAGCGTAGGGGACATGGGGCAGCCCCAGCATTTT
TRBV7-9	-	13	TRBJ2-7	few	CASSVAKGYEQYF	TGTGCCAGCAGCGTTGCAAAGGGGTACGAGCAGTACTTC
TRBV7-3	TRBD2	15	TRBJ2-3	-	CASSPAGGPTDTQYF	TGTGCCAGCAGCCCCGCGGGGGGGCCCACAGATACGCAGTATTTT
TRBV19	-	15	TRBJ1-5	-	CASSIGAGLNQPQHF	TGTGCCAGTAGTATAGGTGCAGGGCTAAATCAGCCCCAGCATTTT
TRBV30	-	13	TRBJ2-7	-	CAWSVGTNYEQYF	TGTGCCTGGAGTGTAGGGACCAACTACGAGCAGTACTTC
TRBV28	-	15	TRBJ1-1	few	CASSLLSGLNTEAFF	TGTGCCAGCAGTTTATTGTCAGGCCTGAACACTGAAGCTTTCTTT
TRBV14	-	11	TRBJ2-5	few	CASSQEEGLYF	TGTGCCAGCAGCCAAGAGGAGGGGTTGTACTTC
TRBV4-1	-	12	TRBJ2-7	-	CASSQLLGEQYF	TGCGCCAGCAGCCAACTTCTCGGGGAGCAGTACTTC
TRBV20-1	-	11	TRBJ2-1	-	CSARAKNEQFF	TGCAGTGCTAGAGCTAAGAATGAGCAGTTCTTC
TRBV29-1	TRBD1	14	TRBJ2-1	few	CSVSGTGARNEQFF	TGCAGCGTCTCCGGGACAGGGGCCCGTAATGAGCAGTTCTTC
TRBV7-9	-	14	TRBJ2-2	few	CASSSRANTGELFF	TGTGCCAGCAGCTCCAGGGCGAACACCGGGGAGCTGTTTTTT
TRBV5-1	-	12	TRBJ2-1	-	CASSSNNNEQFF	TGCGCCAGCAGCAGTAACAACAATGAGCAGTTCTTC
TRBV29-1	-	12	TRBJ1-1	-	CSVDASGTEAFF	TGCAGCGTTGATGCCAGCGGCACTGAAGCTTTCTTT
TRBV29-1	TRBD2	15	TRBJ2-3	-	CSVHQAAGVSDTQYF	TGCAGCGTTCATCAGGCAGCGGGAGTCTCCGATACGCAGTATTTT
TRBV4-1	-	17	TRBJ1-2	once	CASSLRDPRGLNYGYTF	TGCGCCAGCAGCCTCCGGGACCCCAGAGGCCTTAACTATGGCTACACCTTC
TRBV5-6	-	15	TRBJ2-7	-	CASSLAGLRSYEQYF	TGTGCCAGCAGCTTGGCCGGGTTGAGGAGCTACGAGCAGTACTTC
TRBV23-1	-	14	TRBJ1-4	-	CASSQGGAGEKLFF	TGCGCCAGCAGTCAAGGGGGCGCGGGGGAAAAACTGTTTTTT
TRBV7-9	-	12	TRBJ2-1	-	CASSVGLDEQFF	TGTGCCAGCAGCGTTGGGCTCGACGAGCAGTTCTTC
TRBV27	-	17	TRBJ2-2	once	CASSFLGPDLSTGELFF	TGTGCCAGCAGTTTCCTAGGACCAGATCTTAGCACCGGGGAGCTGTTTTTT
TRBV30	-	13	TRBJ2-1	-	CGWGADSYNEQFF	TGTGGCTGGGGAGCGGATTCCTACAATGAGCAGTTCTTC
TRBV29-1	TRBD1	12	TRBJ1-1	-	CSVGTGDTEAFF	TGCAGCGTGGGGACAGGGGACACTGAAGCTTTCTTT
TRBV5-6	-	13	TRBJ1-2	-	CASSLGRNYGYTF	TGTGCCAGCAGCTTGGGGCGCAACTATGGCTACACCTTC
TRBV29-1	TRBD2	14	TRBJ2-3	-	CSVQELAGKDTQYF	TGCAGCGTTCAAGAGCTAGCGGGGAAGGATACGCAGTATTTT
TRBV30	-	13	TRBJ2-2	-	CAWSSGDTGELFF	TGTGCCTGGAGTAGTGGCGACACCGGGGAGCTGTTTTTT
TRBV25-1	TRBD1	15	TRBJ2-7	-	CASSDPGQGVPEQYF	TGTGCCAGCAGTGATCCGGGACAGGGTGTCCCCGAGCAGTACTTC
TRBV11-2	TRBD2	15	TRBJ2-1	-	CASSDGLASYNEQFF	TGTGCCAGCAGTGACGGACTAGCATCCTACAATGAGCAGTTCTTC
TRBV11-2	TRBD1	16	TRBJ1-2	-	CASSFPQGATDYGYTF	TGTGCCAGCAGCTTTCCTCAGGGGGCGACGGACTATGGCTACACCTTC
TRBV5-1	-	16	TRBJ1-2	once	CASSLASGGSSGGYTF	TGCGCCAGCAGCTTGGCCAGCGGCGGCAGTTCGGGAGGCTACACCTTC
TRBV18	-	16	TRBJ1-5	-	CASSPDSRQGNQPQHF	TGTGCCAGCTCACCCGACTCACGTCAGGGGAATCAGCCCCAGCATTTT
TRBV29-1	-	12	TRBJ2-5	-	CSVVGRLETQYF	TGCAGCGTTGTAGGGAGGTTGGAGACCCAGTACTTC